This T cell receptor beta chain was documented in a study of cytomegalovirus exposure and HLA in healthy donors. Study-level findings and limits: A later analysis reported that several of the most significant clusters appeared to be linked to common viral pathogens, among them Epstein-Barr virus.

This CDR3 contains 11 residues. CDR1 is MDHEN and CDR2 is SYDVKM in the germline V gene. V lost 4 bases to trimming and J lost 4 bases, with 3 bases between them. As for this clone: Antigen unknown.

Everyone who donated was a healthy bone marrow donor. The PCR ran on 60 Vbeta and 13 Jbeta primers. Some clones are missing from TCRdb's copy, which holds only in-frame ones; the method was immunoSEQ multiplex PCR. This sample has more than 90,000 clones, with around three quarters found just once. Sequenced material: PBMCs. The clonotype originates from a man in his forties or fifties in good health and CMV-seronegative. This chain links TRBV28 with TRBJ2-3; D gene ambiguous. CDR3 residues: CASSSSDTQYF. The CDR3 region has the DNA TGTGCCAGCAGTTCCTCAGATACGCAGTATTTT. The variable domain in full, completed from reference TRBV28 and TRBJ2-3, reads DVKVTQSSRYLVKRTGEKVFLECVQDMDHENMFWYRQDPGLGLRLIYFSYDVKMKEKGDIPEGYSVSREKKERFSLILESASTNQTSMYLCASSSSDTQYFGPGTRLTVL.